Reported below is one T cell receptor (beta chain). Its antigen is currently unknown. Within the sample, other DNA sequences also encode this same CDR3. The data were taken from a study of cytomegalovirus exposure and HLA in healthy donors. General study results and limits: Being indistinguishable, some V segments were excluded, TRBV6-2 and TRBV6-3 among them. When analyzed later, the rates of TCR association showed variation by HLA locus, with DRB1 the most and HLA-C the fewest. Reported performance of the classifier showed diagnosis of cytomegalovirus status with high specificity and sensitivity. In a later analysis, at a false discovery rate of 0.05, about 17,000 TCR beta sequences matched HLA alleles.

The CDR3 spans 15 residues. J lost 3 bases, V lost 4 bases, and 3 bases had no gene match. CDR1 is KGHSH, CDR2 LQKENI, per germline. The PCR employed 60 Vbeta primers together with 13 Jbeta primers. The data were produced by immunoSEQ multiplex PCR, yet TCRdb's version contains in-frame clones alone and is incomplete. The data contain around 190,000 clones, around nine tenths of them singletons. The gene calls are TRBV18 and TRBJ1-1; 12 nucleotides align to TRBD1. This sequence originates from a woman between 18 and 30 years old in good health and CMV-seronegative. Sequenced input: PBMCs. The chain's CDR3 is CASSLRDRGHTEAFF. The DNA for the CDR3 is TGTGCCAGCTCACTCCGGGACAGGGGGCACACTGAAGCTTTCTTT.